This T cell receptor (beta chain) was documented in a study of T cell responses to AZD1222 COVID-19 vaccine. As for the study in general: Both about-4-week and about-12-week second-dose recipients were combined.

The CDR3 contains 13 residues. Germline CDR1 is GTSNPN and CDR2 is SVGIG (reference sequence). V lost 0 bases and J lost 3, with 8 bases in between. The table came from immunoSEQ multiplex PCR; TCRdb's copy has only in-frame clones and leaves some out. The profile covers roughly 200,000 clones, with 80% to 90% appearing a single time and roughly 7.7% taken by the ten largest. Study-wide findings and caveats: Donor demographics were predominantly white British with a female majority; clonal diversity may be underestimated.

Of note for this clone: What it binds is unknown.

This rearrangement joins TRBV30 to TRBJ1-2; tentatively, D is TRBD1 (5 bases). The specimen comprised peripheral blood, sampled on day 0 of AZD1222 vaccination. This clonotype was obtained from an adult in good health. The CDR3 reads CAWSVARDYGYTF. CDR3 sequence (DNA): TGTGCCTGGAGTGTAGCCAGGGACTATGGCTACACCTTC.